This TCR beta chain was sequenced during a study of tumor T cells in aggressive B-cell lymphoma. This clone was counted a single time. The protocol was immunoSEQ multiplex PCR, while the TCRdb copy is restricted to in-frame clones and leaves out a portion. The sample holds 10,000 or so clones, around 90% seen once. The J segment lost 7 bases and the V segment lost 5 bases, leaving 8 bases of the junction unmatched. The CDR3 sequence is 13 residues long. Germline V CDR1 and CDR2: SGHTA, FQGTGA. The chain joins TRBV7-3 to TRBJ2-7; 7 bases match TRBD1. This receptor was taken from an adult with diffuse large B cell lymphoma. Sequencing used tumor tissue. CDR3 residues: CASSDSGGGEQYF. The DNA of the CDR3 is TGTGCCAGCAGCGACTCAGGGGGTGGGGAGCAGTACTTC.